This T cell receptor beta chain was sequenced in a study of T cells in Graves' hyperthyroidism and ophthalmopathy. This clonotype was seen a handful of times. Researchers defined stable Graves' hyperthyroidism as no ophthalmopathy progression within 18 months. In making diagnoses, clinical symptoms, serum thyroxine and TRAb, thyroid ultrasound and orbital computed tomography were all used. TCR beta CDR3 regions were amplified from RNA transcripts. An initial round of RT-PCR targeting the TCR CDR3 relied on the HTBI primer set. One entry per CDR3 protein results from TCRdb running MiXCR on the multiplex PCR reads. The table lists roughly 300,000 distinct CDR3 sequences, around 13% of them singletons, with approximately 25% in the top ten. The CDR3 has 18 residues. V trimming: 2 bases; J trimming: 5 bases; junction bases outside the gene matches: 15. From germline, CDR1 is SGHVS and CDR2 FNYEAQ.

The chain is built from TRBV7-6 and TRBJ2-5, with TRBD1 identical over 9 bases. The sample taken for sequencing was blood. The clonotype originates from a woman in her thirties with Graves' hyperthyroidism. CDR3 loop: CASSLIAPTGGSSETQYF. The CDR3 bases are TGTGCCAGCAGCTTAATAGCCCCTACAGGGGGCTCGTCGGAGACCCAGTACTTC.